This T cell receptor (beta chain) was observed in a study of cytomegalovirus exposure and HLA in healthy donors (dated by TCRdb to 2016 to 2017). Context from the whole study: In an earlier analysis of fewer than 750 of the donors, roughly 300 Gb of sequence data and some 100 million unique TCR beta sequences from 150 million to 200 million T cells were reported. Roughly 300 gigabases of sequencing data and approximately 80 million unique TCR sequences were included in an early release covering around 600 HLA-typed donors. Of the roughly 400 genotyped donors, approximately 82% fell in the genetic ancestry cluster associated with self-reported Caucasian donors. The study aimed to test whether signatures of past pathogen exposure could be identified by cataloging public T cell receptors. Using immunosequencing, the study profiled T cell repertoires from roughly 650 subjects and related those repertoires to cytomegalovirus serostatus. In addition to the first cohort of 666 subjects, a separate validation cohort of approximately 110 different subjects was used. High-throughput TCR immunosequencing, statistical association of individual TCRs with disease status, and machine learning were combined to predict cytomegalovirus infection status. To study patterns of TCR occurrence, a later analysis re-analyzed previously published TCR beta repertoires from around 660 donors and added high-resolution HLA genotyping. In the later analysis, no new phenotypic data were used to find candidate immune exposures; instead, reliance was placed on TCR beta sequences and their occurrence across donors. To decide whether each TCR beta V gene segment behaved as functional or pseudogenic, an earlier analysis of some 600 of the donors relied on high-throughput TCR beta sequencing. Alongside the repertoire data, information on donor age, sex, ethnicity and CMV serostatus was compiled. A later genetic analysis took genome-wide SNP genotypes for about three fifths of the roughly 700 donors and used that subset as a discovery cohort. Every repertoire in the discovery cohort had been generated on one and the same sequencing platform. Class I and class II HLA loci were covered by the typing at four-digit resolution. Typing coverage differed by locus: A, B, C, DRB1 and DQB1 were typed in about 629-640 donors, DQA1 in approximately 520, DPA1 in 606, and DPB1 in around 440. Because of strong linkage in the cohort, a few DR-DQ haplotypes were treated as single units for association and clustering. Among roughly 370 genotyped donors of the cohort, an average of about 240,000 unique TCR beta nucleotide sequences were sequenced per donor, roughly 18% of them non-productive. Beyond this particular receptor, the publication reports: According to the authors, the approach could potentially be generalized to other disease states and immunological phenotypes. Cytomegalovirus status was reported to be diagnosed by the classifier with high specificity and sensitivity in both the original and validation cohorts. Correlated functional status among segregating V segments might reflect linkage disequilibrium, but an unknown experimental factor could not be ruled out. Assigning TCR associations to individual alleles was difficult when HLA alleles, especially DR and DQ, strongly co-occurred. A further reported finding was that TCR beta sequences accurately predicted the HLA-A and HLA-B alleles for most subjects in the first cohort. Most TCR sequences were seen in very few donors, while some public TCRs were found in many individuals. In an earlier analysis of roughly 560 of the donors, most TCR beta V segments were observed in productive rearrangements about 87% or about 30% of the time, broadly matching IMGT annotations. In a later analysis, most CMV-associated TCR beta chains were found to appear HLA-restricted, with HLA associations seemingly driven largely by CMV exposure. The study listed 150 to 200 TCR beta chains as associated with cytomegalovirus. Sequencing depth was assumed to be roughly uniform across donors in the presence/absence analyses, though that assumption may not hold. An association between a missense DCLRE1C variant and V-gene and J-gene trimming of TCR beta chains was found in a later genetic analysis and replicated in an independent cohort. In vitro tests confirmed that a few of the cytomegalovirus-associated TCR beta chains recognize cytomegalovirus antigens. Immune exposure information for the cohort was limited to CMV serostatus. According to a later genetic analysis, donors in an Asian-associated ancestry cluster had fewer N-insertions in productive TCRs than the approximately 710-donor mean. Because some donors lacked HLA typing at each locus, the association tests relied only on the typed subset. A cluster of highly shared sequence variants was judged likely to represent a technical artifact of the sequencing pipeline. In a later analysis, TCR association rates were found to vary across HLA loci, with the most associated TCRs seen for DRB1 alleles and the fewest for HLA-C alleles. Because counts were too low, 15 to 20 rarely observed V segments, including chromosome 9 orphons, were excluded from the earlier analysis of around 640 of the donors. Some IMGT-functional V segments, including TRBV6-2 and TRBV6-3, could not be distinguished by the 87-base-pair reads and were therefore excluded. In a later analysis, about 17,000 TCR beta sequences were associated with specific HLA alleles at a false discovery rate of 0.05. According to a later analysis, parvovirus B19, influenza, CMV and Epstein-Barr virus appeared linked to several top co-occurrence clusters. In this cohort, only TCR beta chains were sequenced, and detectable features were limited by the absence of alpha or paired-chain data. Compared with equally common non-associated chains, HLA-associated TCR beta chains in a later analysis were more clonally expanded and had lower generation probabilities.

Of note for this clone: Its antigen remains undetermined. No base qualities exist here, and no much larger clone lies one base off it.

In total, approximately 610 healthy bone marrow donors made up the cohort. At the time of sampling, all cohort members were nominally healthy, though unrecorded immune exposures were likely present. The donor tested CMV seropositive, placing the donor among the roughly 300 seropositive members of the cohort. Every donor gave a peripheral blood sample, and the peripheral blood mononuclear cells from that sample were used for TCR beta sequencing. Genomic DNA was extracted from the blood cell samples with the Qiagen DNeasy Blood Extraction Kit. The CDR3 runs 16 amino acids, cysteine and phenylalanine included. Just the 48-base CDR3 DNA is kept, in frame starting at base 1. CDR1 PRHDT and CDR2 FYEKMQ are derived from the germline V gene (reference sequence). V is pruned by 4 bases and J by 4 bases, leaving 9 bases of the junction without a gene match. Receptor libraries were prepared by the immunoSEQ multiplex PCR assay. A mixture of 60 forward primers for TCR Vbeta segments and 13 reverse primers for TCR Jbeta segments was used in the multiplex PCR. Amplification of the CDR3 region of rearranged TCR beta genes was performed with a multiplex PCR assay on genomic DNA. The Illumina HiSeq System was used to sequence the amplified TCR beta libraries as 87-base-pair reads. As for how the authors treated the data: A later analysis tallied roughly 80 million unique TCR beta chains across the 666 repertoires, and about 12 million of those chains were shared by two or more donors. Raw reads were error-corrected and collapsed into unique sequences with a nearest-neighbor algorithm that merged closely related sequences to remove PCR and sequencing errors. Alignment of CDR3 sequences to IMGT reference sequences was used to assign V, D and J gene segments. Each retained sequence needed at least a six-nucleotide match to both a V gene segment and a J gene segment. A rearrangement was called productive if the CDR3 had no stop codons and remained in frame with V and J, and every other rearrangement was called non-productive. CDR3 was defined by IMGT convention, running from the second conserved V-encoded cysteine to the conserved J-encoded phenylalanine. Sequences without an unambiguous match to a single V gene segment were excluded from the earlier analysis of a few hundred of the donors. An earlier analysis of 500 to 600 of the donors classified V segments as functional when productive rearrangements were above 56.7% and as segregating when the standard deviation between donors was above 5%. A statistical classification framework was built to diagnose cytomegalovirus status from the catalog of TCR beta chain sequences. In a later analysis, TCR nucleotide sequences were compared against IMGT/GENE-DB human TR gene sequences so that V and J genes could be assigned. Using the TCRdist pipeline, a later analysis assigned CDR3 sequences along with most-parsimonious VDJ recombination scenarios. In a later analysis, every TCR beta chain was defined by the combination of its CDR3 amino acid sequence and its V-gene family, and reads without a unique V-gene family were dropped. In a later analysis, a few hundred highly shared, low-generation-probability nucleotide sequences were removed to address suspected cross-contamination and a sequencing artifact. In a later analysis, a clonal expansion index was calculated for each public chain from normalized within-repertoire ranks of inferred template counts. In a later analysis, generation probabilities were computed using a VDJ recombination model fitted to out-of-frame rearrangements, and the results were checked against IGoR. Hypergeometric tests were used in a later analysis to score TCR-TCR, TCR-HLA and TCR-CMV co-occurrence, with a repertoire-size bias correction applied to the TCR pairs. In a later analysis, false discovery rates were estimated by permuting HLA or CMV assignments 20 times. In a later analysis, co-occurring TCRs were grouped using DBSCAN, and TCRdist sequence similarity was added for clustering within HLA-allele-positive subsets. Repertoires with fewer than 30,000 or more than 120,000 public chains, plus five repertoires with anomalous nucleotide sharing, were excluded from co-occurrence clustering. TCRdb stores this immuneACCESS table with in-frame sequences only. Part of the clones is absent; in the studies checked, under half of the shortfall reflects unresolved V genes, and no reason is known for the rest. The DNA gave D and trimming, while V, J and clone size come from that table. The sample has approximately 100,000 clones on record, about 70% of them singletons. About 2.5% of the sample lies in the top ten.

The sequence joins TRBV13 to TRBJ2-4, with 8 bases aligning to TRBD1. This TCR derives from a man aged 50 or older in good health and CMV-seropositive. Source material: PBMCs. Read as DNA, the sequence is TGTGCCAGCAGCTCCCAAAGGACAGGGAAGAAAAACATTCAGTACTTC. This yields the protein CASSSQRTGKKNIQYF.